What follows are 8 T cell receptor beta chains derived from one specimen sequenced in a study of blood T cell repertoires in COVID-19. Data came from immunoSEQ multiplex PCR; TCRdb stores just in-frame clones and leaves some out. The sample has about 140,000 clones, 75% to 90% seen once. Material: peripheral blood. These TCRs come from a man between 60 and 75 years old with active or convalescent COVID-19.

This clone was observed a single time. V and J are TRBV5-4 and TRBJ2-1, with 8 bases matching TRBD2. The CDR3 consists of 15 residues. V lost 4 bases, J lost 0 bases, and 3 bases stayed unmatched. Germline loops: CDR1 SGHNT, CDR2 YYREEE (reference sequence). CDR3 sequence reads: CASSPGGSSYNEQFF. The CDR3 bases are TGTGCCAGCAGCCCGGGGGGGAGCTCCTACAATGAGCAGTTCTTC.

The sample holds one count of this clone. The chain recombines TRBV28 with TRBJ2-7; 8 bases are a match to TRBD1. This CDR3 is 14 amino acids long. The ends lost 4 bases at V and 5 bases at J; junction bases unmatched: 7. CDR1 is MDHEN and CDR2 is SYDVKM in the germline V gene. CDR3 loop: CASSSRTGRNEQYF. Written as DNA, the CDR3 is TGTGCCAGCAGTTCCCGGACAGGGAGGAACGAGCAGTACTTC.

The chain's CDR3 is CSAREVLGYTF. DNA for the CDR3: TGCAGTGCTAGGGAGGTTCTGGGCTACACCTTC. This chain uses TRBV20-1 with TRBJ1-2; D is unresolved. CDR1 is DFQATT, CDR2 SNEGSKA, per germline (reference sequence). V was pared by 3 bases and J by 8 bases, with 10 bases between. This CDR3 region has 11 residues.

This clone was seen just once. The chain links TRBV28 to TRBJ1-1; D is undetermined. Trimming pared 2 bases from V and 0 bases from J, leaving 7 bases between. The CDR3 contains 14 residues. The germline CDR1 and CDR2 sequences are MDHEN and SYDVKM. The CDR3, as DNA: TGTGCCAGCAGTTTAACAGCAATGAACACTGAAGCTTTCTTT. This gives the protein CASSLTAMNTEAFF.

This rearrangement joins TRBV3-1 (or the pseudogene TRBV3-2) to TRBJ1-6; D unclear. The CDR3 loop spans 15 amino acids. The germline gives CDR1 LGHDT, CDR2 YNNKEL (reference sequence). V was cut by 1 base and J by 5 bases, with 9 bases left in between. The CDR3, as DNA: TGTGCCAGCAGCCAAGGCGGGTTAGATAATTCACCCCTCCACTTT. Translation gives CASSQGGLDNSPLHF.

For this clone: The junction shows a germline mismatch at one end, possibly a read error. The V call is TRBV11-2, the J call TRBJ2-3, with TRBD1 as a possible D gene (6 bases). The CDR3 totals 14 residues. Looked up from germline, CDR1 is SGHAT and CDR2 is FQNNGV. The CDR3 DNA sequence: TGTGCCAGCAGCCTAGACAGGTACCCAGATACGCAGTATTTT. Translating gives CASSLDRYPDTQYF.

The chain links TRBV5-1 to TRBJ2-3; TRBD2 matches at 9 bases. The germline V gene encodes CDR1 SGHRS and CDR2 YFSETQ. Germline trimming cut 0 bases from V and 5 bases from J; bases unmatched to any gene: 7. The CDR3 loop spans 16 amino acids. The CDR3 region has the DNA TGCGCCAGCAGCTTGGTCGGTAGCGGGAGAGAAGATACGCAGTATTTT. Its translation is CASSLVGSGREDTQYF.

This clone was counted only a few times. The CDR3 loop reads CASSQSTSGGTNTEAFF. The CDR3 DNA reads TGTGCCAGCAGCCAATCGACCTCAGGGGGGACGAACACTGAAGCTTTCTTT. The chain employs TRBV16 and TRBJ1-1, with 7 nucleotides matching TRBD1. With 0 bases clipped from V and 1 base from J, the junction kept 8 bases outside the gene matches. The CDR3 runs 17 residues. Germline lookup yields CDR1 KGHSY and CDR2 FQNENV.